This T cell receptor beta chain was found in a study of T-cell memory formation after mild COVID-19 (dated by TCRdb to the early 2020s). A note on the overall study: TCR sequence clusters from the two donors were largely donor specific. Two young, previously healthy adult volunteers, one female and one male, were included in the cohort. T-cell clones expanding and contracting after mild COVID-19 in two donors were tracked by longitudinal TCRalpha and TCRbeta repertoire sequencing. Study-wide findings and limitations: SARS-CoV-2 specificity was not confirmed for the second-wave clones peaking on day 37. Balanced CD4/CD8 phenotypes were observed for clones contracting from day 15 to 85, whereas a bias towards CD4+ was observed for a second wave of clones expanding from day 15 to 37. Contracting CD4+ clones were located mainly in the CM and EM memory subsets, whereas CD8+ clones were found to be enriched in EMRA. Only two mild cases were covered in the study, and larger cohorts including severe cases with pre-infection samples were considered necessary. Some responding clones were detected in pre-infection memory, suggesting pre-existing cross-reactive memory T cells joined the SARS-CoV-2 response.

PBMCs were isolated by Ficoll-Paque density gradient centrifugation. The listed sequencing device is Illumina NovaSeq 6000. TCRalpha and TCRbeta cDNA libraries were constructed by 5'RACE with constant-segment primers, with sample barcodes and unique molecular identifiers being introduced. Trizol reagent was used to extract RNA from every sample. Amplification of the libraries took two PCR steps, and the second step added a second sample barcode plus Illumina TruSeq adapters. Libraries were sequenced on an Illumina NovaSeq with 2 x 150 bp paired-end reads. The authors' analysis ran thus. Demultiplexing of reads and collapsing into UMI-guided consensus sequences were performed with migec v1.2.7. Using mixcr v2.1.11, UMI consensuses were aligned to TRA and TRB V and J templates and then assembled into clonotypes. Expanded or contracted clonotypes were those called significant by both edgeR and NoisET, with noise models trained on biological replicates. For edgeR calls, the thresholds were a false discovery rate-adjusted p below 0.01 and a log2 fold-change of 1. As an exploratory analysis of dynamics, PCA with hierarchical clustering was applied to max-normalized trajectories of the 1000 most abundant clonotypes. Each responding clone was given a CD4 or CD8 phenotype based on the CD4+ and CD8+ repertoires, which had been sequenced separately. TCRdb reran the public reads through fastp at Q25 and MiXCR, keeping productive beta chains. A single entry per CDR3 protein holds the most common genes and DNA from its merged rows. TCRdb's processing, not the authors' own work, is the source of the V and J calls. Counted in this sample were approximately 400,000 distinct CDR3 sequences; approximately 19% of them appeared once. The ten largest clonotypes hold 20% to 25% of the sample.

Between the V and J ends, shortened by 6 bases and 3 bases respectively, the junction contains 15 bases. CDR1 and CDR2, looked up from the germline V gene, are SGHAT and FQNNGV. Counted from cysteine to phenylalanine, this CDR3 has 16 amino acids. Just the 48-base CDR3 DNA is kept, in frame starting at base 1. This clonotype was seen only a few times. Its recognized antigen is unknown. No much larger clone exists at a distance of one base, and base qualities are not known. The chain couples TRBV11-2 to TRBJ2-6; the D gene is possibly TRBD2, with 6 bases matching. The TCR comes from a young man who had mild COVID-19 (a few samples of this study predate the infection). The sample titles of this study are shuffled in the database, so cell type and time point are left out; the donor was told from shared clones. Sequencing was performed on PBMCs or a T cell subset sorted from them (not recorded which). The CDR3 sequence is CASSHGGVFGANVLTF. The DNA is as follows: TGTGCCAGCAGTCATGGCGGGGTCTTTGGGGCCAACGTCCTGACTTTC.